The 11 T cell receptor beta chains below were found in one sample sequenced in a study of shared clonotypes between healthy human individuals. Here immunoSEQ multiplex PCR was the method, and the copy in TCRdb shows in-frame clones only, minus some. This sample yields about 2 million clones, of which 85% to 95% are seen a single time; around 0.13% belongs to the top ten. Sequencing used naive CD4+ T cells sorted from blood. The subset here: CD45RA+ positively selected. These receptors were taken from a man younger than 30 in good health.

The rearrangement joins TRBV30 to TRBJ2-3, with D tentatively TRBD1 (5 bases). The CDR3 is 14 residues long. V was pared by 2 bases and J by 0 bases, with 9 bases between. CDR1 and CDR2 from the germline V gene are GTSNPN and SVGIG (reference sequence). This chain's CDR3 is CAWSLQESTDTQYF. The CDR3 bases are TGTGCCTGGAGTTTACAGGAGAGCACAGATACGCAGTATTTT.

The V and J genes are TRBV4-3 and TRBJ2-1; TRBD2 agrees at 9 bases. Trimming took 1 base from V and 2 from J; bases not matched to a gene: 12. This CDR3 comprises 19 residues. Germline loops: CDR1 LGHNA, CDR2 YSLEER. CDR3 sequence reads: CASSQVASGAAGAYNEQFF. In nucleotides, the CDR3 is TGCGCCAGCAGCCAAGTGGCTAGCGGGGCGGCGGGAGCCTACAATGAGCAGTTCTTC.

This chain uses TRBV5-4 with TRBJ1-5; 8 bases fit TRBD1. After removal of 0 bases from V and 5 bases from J, the junction contained 4 bases not matched to a gene. Germline V CDR1 and CDR2: SGHNT, YYREEE (reference sequence). There are 15 residues in the CDR3. The CDR3 DNA follows: TGTGCCAGCAGCTTGGATGGCAGGGGGCATCAGCCCCAGCATTTT. Its translation: CASSLDGRGHQPQHF.

The V call is TRBV19, the J call TRBJ2-5, with D perhaps TRBD2 (7 bases). Germline CDR1 LNHDA, CDR2 SQIVND (reference sequence). This CDR3 region has 15 residues. V gave up 3 bases and J gave up 4 bases, with 15 bases separating them. In nucleotides, the CDR3 is TGTGCCAGTAGTATCTGGGGGGGCGGTGGAGAGACCCAGTACTTC. This encodes CASSIWGGGGETQYF.

Only one count was recorded for this clone. This chain links TRBV4-2 with TRBJ2-5; D is possibly TRBD2 (6 bases). V was cut by 0 bases and J by 5 bases, with 16 bases left in between. Germline loops: CDR1 LGHNA, CDR2 YNFKEQ. This CDR3 comprises 16 residues. The DNA for the CDR3 is TGTGCCAGCAGCCAAGATCGCGGGGTCGGGTCGGAGACCCAGTACTTC. Translation gives CASSQDRGVGSETQYF.

The rearrangement joins TRBV18 to TRBJ2-5; 8 nucleotides match TRBD1. Trimming removed 3 bases from V and 1 base from J; junction bases left unmatched: 1. The CDR3 is 14 amino acids. Germline V gene sequence: CDR1 KGHSH, CDR2 LQKENI. CDR3 residues: CASSPGQVQETQYF. Here the CDR3 DNA reads TGTGCCAGCTCACCGGGACAGGTCCAAGAGACCCAGTACTTC.

The chain links TRBV19 to TRBJ2-7, with D possibly TRBD1 on 5 matching bases. Germline V gives CDR1 LNHDA, CDR2 SQIVND (reference sequence). Trimming took 5 bases from V and 1 from J, leaving 15 bases between them. The CDR3 length is 15 residues. CDR3 sequence: CASSSKTAGSYEQYF. In nucleotides, the CDR3 is TGTGCCAGTAGTTCAAAGACAGCCGGATCCTACGAGCAGTACTTC.

Of note for this clone: Other nucleotide sequences in the sample specify the same CDR3. The chain couples TRBV5-1 to TRBJ1-5, with 7 bases aligning to TRBD1. The ends lost 2 bases at V and 6 bases at J; junction bases unmatched: 5. CDR1 SGHRS and CDR2 YFSETQ come from the germline V gene. CDR3 length equals 14 residues. This chain's CDR3 is CASSLGGAGQPQHF. The CDR3 nucleotides read TGCGCCAGCAGCTTAGGGGGCGCCGGTCAGCCCCAGCATTTT.

This sequence joins TRBV5-1 and TRBJ2-6; D perhaps matches TRBD2 (5 bases). With 0 bases removed from V and 3 bases from J, the gap between germline ends came to 13 bases. This CDR3 region has 17 residues. Germline V gene lookup returns CDR1 SGHRS and CDR2 YFSETQ. The CDR3 nucleotides read TGCGCCAGCAGCTTGGTCCCCGCGGGTAATGGGGCCAACGTCCTGACTTTC. It specifies CASSLVPAGNGANVLTF. Full variable domain (outside the CDR3, taken from reference TRBV5-1 and TRBJ2-6): KAGVTQTPRYLIKTRGQQVTLSCSPISGHRSVSWYQQTPGQGLQFLFEYFSETQRNKGNFPGRFSGRQFSNSRSEMNVSTLELGDSALYLCASSLVPAGNGANVLTFGAGSRLTVL.

This rearrangement joins TRBV7-2 to TRBJ2-3; 12 positions agree with TRBD2. CDR3 length: 16 residues. Germline trimming cut 5 bases from V and 3 bases from J; bases unmatched to any gene: 6. Looked up from germline, CDR1 is SGHTA and CDR2 is FQGNSA. CDR3 amino acids: CASSPGTSGLTDTQYF. DNA of the CDR3: TGTGCCAGCAGCCCCGGGACTAGCGGGCTAACAGATACGCAGTATTTT.

CDR3 bases: TGTGCCAGCAGCTCTAGCGGGGGAATCACAGATACGCAGTATTTT. It codes for CASSSSGGITDTQYF. The chain recombines TRBV7-8 with TRBJ2-3, with TRBD2 matching 10 bases. After removal of 4 bases from V and 2 bases from J, the junction contained 3 bases not matched to a gene. This CDR3 spans 15 amino acids. The germline V gene has CDR1 SGHVS and CDR2 FQNEAQ.